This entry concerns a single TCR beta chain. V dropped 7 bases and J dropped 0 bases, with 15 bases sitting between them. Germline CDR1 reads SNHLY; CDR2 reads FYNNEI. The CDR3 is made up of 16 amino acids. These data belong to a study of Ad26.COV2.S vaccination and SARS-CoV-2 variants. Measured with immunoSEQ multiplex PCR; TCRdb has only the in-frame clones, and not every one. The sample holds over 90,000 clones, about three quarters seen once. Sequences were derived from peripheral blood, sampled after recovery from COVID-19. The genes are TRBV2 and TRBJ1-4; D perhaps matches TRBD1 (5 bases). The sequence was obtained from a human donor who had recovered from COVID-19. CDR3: CASNSLQVTTNEKLFF. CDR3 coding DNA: TGTGCCAGCAATTCCTTACAGGTTACAACTAATGAAAAACTGTTTTTT.